The present entry profiles one TCR beta chain with its context. Its antigen remains unknown. This entry belongs to a study of cytomegalovirus exposure and HLA in healthy donors. Across the study: The approximately 120 validation repertoires were produced on the same platform as the roughly 660 repertoires of the first cohort. This was reported in a later analysis. General study results and limits: The majority of TCR sequences were rare, yet some public TCRs appeared in many donors.

Assay used: immunoSEQ multiplex PCR; TCRdb lists only in-frame clones, some missing. The sample has about 110,000 clones, approximately 96% seen once. The CDR3 loop spans 14 amino acids. The V gene's germline CDR1 is LNHNV and CDR2 YYDKDF (reference sequence). Losses at the gene ends were 5 bases for V and 6 bases for J; bases not matched to a gene: 7. The receptor was isolated from a woman aged 18-35 years in good health and CMV-seronegative. Material: PBMCs. The gene calls are TRBV15 and TRBJ2-3; 8 bases are shared with TRBD1. The CDR3 loop reads CATSARQGSDTQYF. DNA for the CDR3: TGTGCCACCAGCGCCCGACAGGGGTCGGATACGCAGTATTTT.